The T cell receptor beta chain under discussion was sequenced for a study of beta chain features in type 1 diabetes. General study findings and limits: The study found fewer insertions and more deletions at VDJ junctions in type 1 diabetes patients. It was possible that PCR favored shorter templates, equally so in patients and controls.

Cells sorted by CD45RO/CCR7/CD25/CD127/CD95/CD27 comprised CD4+ naive, central memory, regulatory and stem cell-like memory cells. All of the isolated RNA was reverse transcribed, so expressed TCRB transcripts were sequenced. Assay used: immunoSEQ multiplex PCR; TCRdb lists only in-frame clones, some missing. There are 350,000 to 450,000 clones in the sample; around 15% occur only once, and approximately 0.019% lies in the top ten. This clone was found a few times. Its antigen is unidentified. Sequencing used naive CD4+ T cells from blood. The TCR originated in a woman aged 18-29 years in good health.

CDR3 amino acids: CASSHFLTGANTEAFF. CDR3 nucleotides: TGCGCCAGCAGCCACTTTCTGACAGGGGCGAACACTGAAGCTTTCTTT. V and J are TRBV4-1 and TRBJ1-1, with 8 nucleotides matching TRBD1. This CDR3 has 16 residues. J gave up 1 base and V 3 bases, and 7 bases lay outside the gene matches. Per the germline V gene, CDR1 is MGHRA and CDR2 is YSYEKL.